This TCR beta chain was identified during a study of CD8 T cells in Susac syndrome. A quantity of about 0.5 to 1 ug RNA underwent reverse transcription using random hexamers. TCRdb itself ran the immunoSEQ multiplex PCR reads through MiXCR, one entry per CDR3 protein. The table has hundreds of thousands of distinct CDR3 sequences, over 85% seen once. This clonotype has a single count. The CDR3 spans 15 residues. The V segment lost 4 bases and the J segment 3 bases; nucleotides outside the gene matches: 9. Germline assignment: CDR1 SEHNR and CDR2 FQNEAQ (reference sequence). Sequenced: CD4+ T cells from PBMCs. The sequence came from a human donor with multiple sclerosis. The V call is TRBV7-9, the J call TRBJ2-7; TRBD1 matches at 7 bases. CDR3 sequence (DNA): TGTGCCAGCAGCTCGTACGACAGGGCACTCTACGAGCAGTACTTC. Translation: CASSSYDRALYEQYF. Variable domain in full (rest from reference TRBV7-9 and TRBJ2-7): DTGVSQNPRHKITKRGQNVTFRCDPISEHNRLYWYRQTLGQGPEFLTYFQNEAQLEKSRLLSDRFSAERPKGSFSTLEIQRTEQGDSAMYLCASSSYDRALYEQYFGPGTRLTVT.